Sequencing of this TCR beta chain was carried out in a study of cytomegalovirus exposure and HLA in healthy donors. Study-level findings and limits: Most TCR sequences were seen very rarely across donors, but some public TCRs occurred in many.

A remark on this clone: Its cognate antigen is unknown.

Primers: 60 Vbeta forward and 13 Jbeta reverse. Data came from immunoSEQ multiplex PCR; TCRdb stores just in-frame clones and leaves some out. The data show fewer than 350,000 clones, with roughly 90% seen just once and 2% to 3% held by the top ten. Trimming cost V 1 base and J 8 bases, with 11 bases left between them. This CDR3 spans 12 amino acids. Germline CDR1 reads GTSNPN; CDR2 reads SVGIG (reference sequence). Specimen: PBMCs. The chain couples TRBV30 to TRBJ1-2; D unclear. This sequence originates from a woman aged 18-29 years in good health and CMV-seronegative. The CDR3: CAWSDGAGGYTF. The CDR3 region has the DNA TGTGCCTGGAGTGATGGAGCGGGGGGCTACACCTTC.